This TCR beta chain originates from a study of blood T cell repertoires in COVID-19. V shed 3 bases and J shed 1 base, with 10 bases lying between them. CDR3 length: 15 residues. Germline loops: CDR1 SGHAT, CDR2 FQNNGV. Only in-frame clones appear in the TCRdb table, and some are missing; sequencing was by immunoSEQ multiplex PCR. The sample has about 210,000 clones; 75% to 85% are singletons. Sequenced: peripheral blood. This chain uses TRBV11-2 with TRBJ1-5; D gene uncertain. This receptor was obtained from a woman between 65 and 79 years old with COVID-19, enrolled during active disease. CDR3 protein: CASSLSGMSNQPQHF. The CDR3, as DNA: TGTGCCAGCAGCTTGTCCGGGATGAGCAATCAGCCCCAGCATTTT.